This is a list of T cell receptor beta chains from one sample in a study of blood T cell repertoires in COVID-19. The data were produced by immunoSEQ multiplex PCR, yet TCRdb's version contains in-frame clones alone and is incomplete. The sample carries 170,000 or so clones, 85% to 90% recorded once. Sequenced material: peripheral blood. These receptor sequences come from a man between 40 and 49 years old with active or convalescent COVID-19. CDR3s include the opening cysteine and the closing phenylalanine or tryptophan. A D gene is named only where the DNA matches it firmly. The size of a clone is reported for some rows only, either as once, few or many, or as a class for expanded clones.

CDR3 DNA: TGTGCCAGCAGTCAGGAGTCCCCCGGGACAAGGCCGTCACCCCTCCACTTT; CDR3 protein: CASSQESPGTRPSPLHF; clone size: once; V gene: TRBV5-4; D gene: -; J gene: TRBJ1-6
CDR3 DNA: TGTGCCGCCCAGACAGGGTTTAATGGCTACACCTTC; CDR3 protein: CAAQTGFNGYTF; clone size: -; V gene: TRBV21-1; D gene: -; J gene: TRBJ1-2
CDR3 DNA: TGTGCCAGCAGTTCCGGGAGGACTGAAGCTTTCTTT; CDR3 protein: CASSSGRTEAFF; clone size: -; V gene: TRBV28; D gene: -; J gene: TRBJ1-1
CDR3 DNA: TGCAGTGCTAGTTTATCTGACTATGGCTACACCTTC; CDR3 protein: CSASLSDYGYTF; clone size: once; V gene: TRBV20-1; D gene: -; J gene: TRBJ1-2
CDR3 DNA: TGTGCCAGCAGCTTGACTAGCGGGGGGGCCGGAAATGAGCAGTTCTTC; CDR3 protein: CASSLTSGGAGNEQFF; clone size: -; V gene: TRBV7-3; D gene: TRBD2; J gene: TRBJ2-1
CDR3 DNA: TGTGCCAGCACCGCGACGGACATATCCTACGAGCAGTACTTC; CDR3 protein: CASTATDISYEQYF; clone size: -; V gene: TRBV21-1; D gene: -; J gene: TRBJ2-7
CDR3 DNA: TGTGCCAGTAGTATGGGACTAGCGGGGGGGTCCTATAGCACAGATACGCAGTATTTT; CDR3 protein: CASSMGLAGGSYSTDTQYF; clone size: -; V gene: TRBV19; D gene: TRBD2; J gene: TRBJ2-3
CDR3 DNA: TGTGCCACCCCGGAGGAGTCTCAGCCCCAGCATTTT; CDR3 protein: CATPEESQPQHF; clone size: -; V gene: TRBV27; D gene: -; J gene: TRBJ1-5
CDR3 DNA: TGTGCCAGCAGCTTAGCTCTCGGGGTGAGCGACGAGCAGTACTTC; CDR3 protein: CASSLALGVSDEQYF; clone size: -; V gene: TRBV13; D gene: -; J gene: TRBJ2-7
CDR3 DNA: TGTGCCAGCAGTCGGGTCCCGGGACAGGGGGCATCCTACAATGAGCAGTTCTTC; CDR3 protein: CASSRVPGQGASYNEQFF; clone size: -; V gene: TRBV5-5; D gene: TRBD1; J gene: TRBJ2-1
CDR3 DNA: TGTGCCAGCAACCCGACAGGGTGGAGCAATGAGCAGTTCTTC; CDR3 protein: CASNPTGWSNEQFF; clone size: once; V gene: TRBV6-5; D gene: TRBD1; J gene: TRBJ2-1
CDR3 DNA: TGTGCCAGCAGTGACTACACAGGGAGTAAGGCTGGGGCCAACGTCCTGACTTTC; CDR3 protein: CASSDYTGSKAGANVLTF; clone size: -; V gene: TRBV25-1; D gene: -; J gene: TRBJ2-6
CDR3 DNA: TGTGCCACACAACAGGGGTTGGAAGGCTACACCTTC; CDR3 protein: CATQQGLEGYTF; clone size: -; V gene: TRBV5-6; D gene: TRBD1; J gene: TRBJ1-2
CDR3 DNA: TGTGCCAGCAGGGGACAGGGAATCAATCAGCCCCAGCATTTT; CDR3 protein: CASRGQGINQPQHF; clone size: -; V gene: TRBV27; D gene: TRBD1; J gene: TRBJ1-5
CDR3 DNA: TGCGCCAGCAGCTCGTTAGGGGAAAGCAATCAGCCCCAGCATTTT; CDR3 protein: CASSSLGESNQPQHF; clone size: -; V gene: TRBV5-1; D gene: -; J gene: TRBJ1-5
CDR3 DNA: TGTGCCAGTAGTATAGTATACTTGCCGGGACTAGGGGGGGCAGATACGCAGTATTTT; CDR3 protein: CASSIVYLPGLGGADTQYF; clone size: -; V gene: TRBV19; D gene: TRBD2; J gene: TRBJ2-3
CDR3 DNA: TGTGCCAGCAGGTCAGGGGGCGCGATCTATGGCTACACCTTC; CDR3 protein: CASRSGGAIYGYTF; clone size: -; V gene: TRBV5-5; D gene: TRBD1; J gene: TRBJ1-2
CDR3 DNA: TGCAGCGTTGGCAGTTACAATGAGCAGTTCTTC; CDR3 protein: CSVGSYNEQFF; clone size: few; V gene: TRBV29-1; D gene: -; J gene: TRBJ2-1
CDR3 DNA: TGTGCCAGTAAGAGTGGGAGAGGTTACACCGGGGAGCTGTTTTTT; CDR3 protein: CASKSGRGYTGELFF; clone size: few; V gene: TRBV19; D gene: -; J gene: TRBJ2-2
CDR3 DNA: TGTGCCAGCAGCTTGGTTCCCAACTACTACGAGCAGTACTTC; CDR3 protein: CASSLVPNYYEQYF; clone size: -; V gene: TRBV7-9; D gene: -; J gene: TRBJ2-7
CDR3 DNA: TGCGCCAGCAGCATCATAGGACAGGCCACGAACACTGAAGCTTTCTTT; CDR3 protein: CASSIIGQATNTEAFF; clone size: -; V gene: TRBV5-1; D gene: TRBD1; J gene: TRBJ1-1
CDR3 DNA: TGTGCCAGCAGTTACACCCAGGGAGGTAGAAACACCATATATTTT; CDR3 protein: CASSYTQGGRNTIYF; clone size: -; V gene: TRBV6-5; D gene: -; J gene: TRBJ1-3
CDR3 DNA: TGCGCCACCACAGGACAGCTTCTAGTGAATTCACCCCTCCACTTT; CDR3 protein: CATTGQLLVNSPLHF; clone size: -; V gene: TRBV10-1; D gene: -; J gene: TRBJ1-6
CDR3 DNA: TGTGCCAGCAGCTTTGGCGGAATATACAATGAGCAGTTCTTC; CDR3 protein: CASSFGGIYNEQFF; clone size: -; V gene: TRBV11-3; D gene: -; J gene: TRBJ2-1
CDR3 DNA: TGTGCCAGCAGCGGTGGACAGGGGGTCAATTCACCCCTCCACTTT; CDR3 protein: CASSGGQGVNSPLHF; clone size: -; V gene: TRBV5-5; D gene: TRBD1; J gene: TRBJ1-6
CDR3 DNA: TGTGCCAGCAGAGCAGGGGATGCAACTAATGAAAAACTGTTTTTT; CDR3 protein: CASRAGDATNEKLFF; clone size: -; V gene: TRBV2; D gene: -; J gene: TRBJ1-4
CDR3 DNA: TGCGCCAGCAGCTTGGCGACTAGCGCCGGAGATACGCAGTATTTT; CDR3 protein: CASSLATSAGDTQYF; clone size: -; V gene: TRBV5-1; D gene: TRBD2; J gene: TRBJ2-3
CDR3 DNA: TGTGCCAGCAGATCAGGGTTACCTGAAGCTTTCTTT; CDR3 protein: CASRSGLPEAFF; clone size: -; V gene: TRBV12-3/TRBV12-4; D gene: -; J gene: TRBJ1-1
CDR3 DNA: TGCGCCAGCAGCCAGACCCGGGACAGGGGTTTCTACGAGCAGTACTTC; CDR3 protein: CASSQTRDRGFYEQYF; clone size: -; V gene: TRBV4-1; D gene: TRBD1; J gene: TRBJ2-7
CDR3 DNA: TGTGCCAGCAGCTCCGAACCCTACGAAGAGTTGGACACCATATATTTT; CDR3 protein: CASSSEPYEELDTIYF; clone size: -; V gene: TRBV7-2; D gene: -; J gene: TRBJ1-3
CDR3 DNA: TGCGCCAGCAGCCACCCGACAGATGACTATGGCTACACCTTC; CDR3 protein: CASSHPTDDYGYTF; clone size: once; V gene: TRBV4-1; D gene: -; J gene: TRBJ1-2